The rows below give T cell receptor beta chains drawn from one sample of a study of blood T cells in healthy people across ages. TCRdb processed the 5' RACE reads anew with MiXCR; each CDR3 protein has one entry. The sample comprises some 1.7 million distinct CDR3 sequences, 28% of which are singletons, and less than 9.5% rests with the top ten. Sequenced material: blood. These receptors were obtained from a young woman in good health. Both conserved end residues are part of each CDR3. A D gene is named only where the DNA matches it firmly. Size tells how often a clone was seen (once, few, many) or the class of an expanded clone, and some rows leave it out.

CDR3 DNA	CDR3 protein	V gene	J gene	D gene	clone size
TGTGCCTGGAGTGCACTAGCGAGAGCGTTTAATGAGGAGTTCTTC	CAWSALARAFNEEFF	TRBV30	TRBJ2-1	TRBD2	-
TGTGCCAGCAGTTTACCGTACCCTGGGCTCCCCAAAACCTACGAGCGGTACTTC	CASSLPYPGLPKTYERYF	TRBV12-3/TRBV12-4	TRBJ2-7	-	-
TGTGCCAGCAGTTTAACGGGGGGCTTTAATGAGCAGTTCTTC	CASSLTGGFNEQFF	TRBV12-3/TRBV12-4	TRBJ2-1	-	-
TGTGCCAGCGCTGAGACAGGGCTCAGCACAGATACGCAGTATTTT	CASAETGLSTDTQYF	TRBV27	TRBJ2-3	TRBD1	-
TGTGCCAGCAGCCCCGGACACCTGATTACAGATACGCAGTATTTT	CASSPGHLITDTQYF	TRBV5-4	TRBJ2-3	-	-
TGTGCCAGCAGGTCTACTAGCGGACAAACAGATACGCAGTATTTT	CASRSTSGQTDTQYF	TRBV11-2	TRBJ2-3	TRBD2	few
TGTGCCAGCAGCCCCCTCGGACAACTAGAGCAGTTCTTC	CASSPLGQLEQFF	TRBV6-5	TRBJ2-1	-	many
TGCGCCAGCAGCTTGGGGTTAGTTAAGGACAGGGGCACTGAAGCTTTCTTT	CASSLGLVKDRGTEAFF	TRBV5-1	TRBJ1-1	TRBD1	-
TGTGCCAGCTCACCACAGGGTTACGATACGCAGTATTTT	CASSPQGYDTQYF	TRBV18	TRBJ2-3	-	-
TGTGCCAGCAGCCACGGGGCGGGCCACGAGCAGTACTTC	CASSHGAGHEQYF	TRBV3-1	TRBJ2-7	-	-
TGTGCCAGCAGCGTAGGCGCAGGGCGAAGCTCTGGGGCCAACGTCCTGACTTTC	CASSVGAGRSSGANVLTF	TRBV9	TRBJ2-6	-	few
TGTGCCAGCAGCTTAGCAGGTGTTAATGAAAAACTGTTTTTT	CASSLAGVNEKLFF	TRBV7-2	TRBJ1-4	-	few
TGCGCCAGCAGCTTTGGAGGCCGGGGGAACACTGAAGCTTTCTTT	CASSFGGRGNTEAFF	TRBV5-1	TRBJ1-1	-	few
TGCAGTGCCAGTCGTGGCTGGGAGCAGTTCTTC	CSASRGWEQFF	TRBV20-1	TRBJ2-1	-	few
TGTGCCAGCAGTTGGCAGAACGAGCAGTACTTC	CASSWQNEQYF	TRBV12-3/TRBV12-4	TRBJ2-7	-	-
TGTGCCAGCAGCCGCCGGACTAGCGGGGGGGCAGTCTACAATGAGCAGTTCTTC	CASSRRTSGGAVYNEQFF	TRBV7-2	TRBJ2-1	TRBD2	-
TGCAGTGCTAGGGCCCTGATATCTGGAAACACCATATATTTT	CSARALISGNTIYF	TRBV20-1	TRBJ1-3	-	once
TGTGCCAGCAGCGTAGAGGACAGGGCAGAGGTGGAGACCCAGTACTTC	CASSVEDRAEVETQYF	TRBV9	TRBJ2-5	TRBD1	many
TGTGCCATCAGCGGAGGACCGGGACAGGGGGCCTACGAGCAGTACTTC	CAISGGPGQGAYEQYF	TRBV10-3	TRBJ2-7	TRBD1	many
TGTGCCAGCAGCCTGGGCCGGGACAACGTATACAAGCAGTACTTC	CASSLGRDNVYKQYF	TRBV12-3/TRBV12-4	TRBJ2-7	-	-